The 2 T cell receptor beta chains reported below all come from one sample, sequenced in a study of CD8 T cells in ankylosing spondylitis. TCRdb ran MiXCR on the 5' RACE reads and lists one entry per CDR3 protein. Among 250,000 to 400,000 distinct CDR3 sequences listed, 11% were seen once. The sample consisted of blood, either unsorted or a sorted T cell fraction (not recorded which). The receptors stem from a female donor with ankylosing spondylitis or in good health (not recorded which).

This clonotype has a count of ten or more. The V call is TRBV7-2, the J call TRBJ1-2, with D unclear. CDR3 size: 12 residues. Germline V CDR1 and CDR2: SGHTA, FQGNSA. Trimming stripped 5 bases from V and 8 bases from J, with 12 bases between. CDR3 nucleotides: TGTGCCAGCAGCCCCCGGACGACAGGCTACACCTTC. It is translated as CASSPRTTGYTF. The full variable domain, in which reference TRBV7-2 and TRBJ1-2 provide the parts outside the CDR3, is GAGVSQSPSNKVTEKGKDVELRCDPISGHTALYWYRQSLGQGLEFLIYFQGNSAPDKSGLPSDRFSAERTGGSVSTLTIQRTQQEDSAVYLCASSPRTTGYTFGSGTRLTVV.

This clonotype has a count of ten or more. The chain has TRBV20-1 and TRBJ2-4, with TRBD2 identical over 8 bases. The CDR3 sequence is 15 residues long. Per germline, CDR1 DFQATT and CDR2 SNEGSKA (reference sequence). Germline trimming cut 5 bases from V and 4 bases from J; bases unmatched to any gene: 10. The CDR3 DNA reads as TGCAGTGCTCTCGGGGGGGTAGCGGAAAAAAACATTCAGTACTTC. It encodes CSALGGVAEKNIQYF.